This TCR beta chain was retrieved from a study of blood T cell repertoires in COVID-19. Trimming cost V 3 bases and J 5 bases; bases outside gene matches: 8. The CDR3 covers 16 residues. CDR1 and CDR2 from the germline V gene are SGDLS and YYNGEE. Participant-reported clinical history was the basis for cohort assignment. A single count supports this clone. Here immunoSEQ multiplex PCR was the method, and the copy in TCRdb shows in-frame clones only, minus some. Of 210,000 or so clones in the sample, about four fifths are singletons; the top ten hold 1.8%. The sequencing sample was made of PBMCs or T cells enriched from blood (not recorded which). The chain employs TRBV9 and TRBJ1-4; 9 nucleotides line up with TRBD1. This receptor was identified in a man aged 55 to 70 who had recovered from COVID-19. In DNA form, the CDR3 reads TGTGCCAGCAGCGAGGAGACCGGGACAGGGAATGAAAAACTGTTTTTT. Its translation is CASSEETGTGNEKLFF.